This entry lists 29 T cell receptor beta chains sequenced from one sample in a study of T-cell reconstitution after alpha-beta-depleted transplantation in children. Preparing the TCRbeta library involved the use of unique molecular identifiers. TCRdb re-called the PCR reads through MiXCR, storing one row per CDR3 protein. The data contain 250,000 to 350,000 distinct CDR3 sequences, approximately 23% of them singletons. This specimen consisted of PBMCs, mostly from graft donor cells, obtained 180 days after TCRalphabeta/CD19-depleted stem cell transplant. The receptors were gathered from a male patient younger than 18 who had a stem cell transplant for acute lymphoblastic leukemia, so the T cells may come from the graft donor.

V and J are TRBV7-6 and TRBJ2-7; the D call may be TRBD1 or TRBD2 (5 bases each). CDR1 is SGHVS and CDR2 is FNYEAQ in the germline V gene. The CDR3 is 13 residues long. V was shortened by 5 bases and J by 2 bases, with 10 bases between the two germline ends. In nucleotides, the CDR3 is TGTGCCAGCAGCCACATGGGACCCTACGAGCAGTACTTC. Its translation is CASSHMGPYEQYF.

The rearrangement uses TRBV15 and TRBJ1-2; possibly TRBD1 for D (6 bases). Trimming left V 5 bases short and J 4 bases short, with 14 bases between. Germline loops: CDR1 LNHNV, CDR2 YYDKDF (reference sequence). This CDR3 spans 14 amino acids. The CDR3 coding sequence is TGTGCCACCAGCGGCCTTCAGGGGCCCTATGGCTACACCTTC. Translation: CATSGLQGPYGYTF.

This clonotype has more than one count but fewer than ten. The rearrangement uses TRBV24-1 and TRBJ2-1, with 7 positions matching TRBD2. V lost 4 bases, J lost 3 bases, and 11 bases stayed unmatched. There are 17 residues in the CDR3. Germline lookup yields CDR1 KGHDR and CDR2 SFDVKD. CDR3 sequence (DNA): TGTGCCACCAGTGAGGCGAGGAGCGGGAAGTTCTACAATGAGCAGTTCTTC. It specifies CATSEARSGKFYNEQFF.

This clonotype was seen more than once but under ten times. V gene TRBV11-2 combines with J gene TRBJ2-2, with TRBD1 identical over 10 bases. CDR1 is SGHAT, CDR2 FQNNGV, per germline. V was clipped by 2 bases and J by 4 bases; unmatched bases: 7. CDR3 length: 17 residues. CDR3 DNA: TGTGCCAGCAGCTTAAGAGGACAGGGGGTTAGCACCGGGGAGCTGTTTTTT. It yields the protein CASSLRGQGVSTGELFF.

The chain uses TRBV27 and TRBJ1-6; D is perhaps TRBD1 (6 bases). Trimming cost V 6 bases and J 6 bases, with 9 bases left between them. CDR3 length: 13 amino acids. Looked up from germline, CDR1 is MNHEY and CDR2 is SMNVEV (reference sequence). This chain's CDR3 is CASRGQPNSPLHF. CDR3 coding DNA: TGTGCCAGCAGAGGACAGCCTAATTCACCCCTCCACTTT.

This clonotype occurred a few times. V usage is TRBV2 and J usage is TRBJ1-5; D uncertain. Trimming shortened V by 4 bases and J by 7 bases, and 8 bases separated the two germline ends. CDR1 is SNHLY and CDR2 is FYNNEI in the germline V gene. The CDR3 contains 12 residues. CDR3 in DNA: TGTGCCAGCAGTGGCCTCGGGCAGCCCCAGCATTTT. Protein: CASSGLGQPQHF.

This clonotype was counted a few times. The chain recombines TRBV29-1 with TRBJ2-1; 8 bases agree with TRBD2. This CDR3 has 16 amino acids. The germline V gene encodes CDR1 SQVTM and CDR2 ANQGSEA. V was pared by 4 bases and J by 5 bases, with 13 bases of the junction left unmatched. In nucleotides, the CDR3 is TGCAGCGTTGTAGTGGGACTAGGATGGGGGAACAATGAGCAGTTCTTC. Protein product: CSVVVGLGWGNNEQFF.

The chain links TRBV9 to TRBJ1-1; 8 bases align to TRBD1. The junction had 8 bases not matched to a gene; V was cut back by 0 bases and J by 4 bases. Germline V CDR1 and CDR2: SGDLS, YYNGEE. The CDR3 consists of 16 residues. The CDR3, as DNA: TGTGCCAGCAGCGTAGGGCAGGGGGCGCGGGGCACTGAAGCTTTCTTT. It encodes CASSVGQGARGTEAFF. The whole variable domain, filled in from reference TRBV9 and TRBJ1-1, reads DSGVTQTPKHLITATGQRVTLRCSPRSGDLSVYWYQQSLDQGLQFLIQYYNGEERAKGNILERFSAQQFPDLHSELNLSSLELGDSALYFCASSVGQGARGTEAFFGQGTRLTVV.

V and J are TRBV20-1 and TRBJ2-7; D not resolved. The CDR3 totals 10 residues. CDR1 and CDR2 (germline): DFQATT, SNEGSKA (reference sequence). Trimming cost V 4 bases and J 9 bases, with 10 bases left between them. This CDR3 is CSAIPYGQYF. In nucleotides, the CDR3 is TGCAGTGCTATTCCTTATGGGCAGTACTTC.

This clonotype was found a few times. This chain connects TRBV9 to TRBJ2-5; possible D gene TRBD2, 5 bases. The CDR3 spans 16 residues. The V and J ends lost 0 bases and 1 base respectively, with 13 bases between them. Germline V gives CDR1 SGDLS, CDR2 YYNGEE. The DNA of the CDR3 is TGTGCCAGCAGCGTAGGCCCCGGGAACATCCAAGAGACCCAGTACTTC. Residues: CASSVGPGNIQETQYF. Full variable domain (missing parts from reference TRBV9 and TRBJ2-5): DSGVTQTPKHLITATGQRVTLRCSPRSGDLSVYWYQQSLDQGLQFLIQYYNGEERAKGNILERFSAQQFPDLHSELNLSSLELGDSALYFCASSVGPGNIQETQYFGPGTRLLVL.

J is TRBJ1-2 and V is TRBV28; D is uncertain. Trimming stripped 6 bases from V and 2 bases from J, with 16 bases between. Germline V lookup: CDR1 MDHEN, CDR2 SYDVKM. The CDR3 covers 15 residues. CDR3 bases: TGTGCCAGCAGCTTGGCCGGGCATGGAAACTATGGCTACACCTTC. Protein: CASSLAGHGNYGYTF.

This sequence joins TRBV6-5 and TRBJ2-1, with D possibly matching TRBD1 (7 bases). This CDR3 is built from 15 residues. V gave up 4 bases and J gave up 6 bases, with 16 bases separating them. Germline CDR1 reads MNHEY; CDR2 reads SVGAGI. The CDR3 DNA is TGTGCCAGCAGTTCGCTAGCAGGGGGGTTCAATGAGCAGTTCTTC. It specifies CASSSLAGGFNEQFF.

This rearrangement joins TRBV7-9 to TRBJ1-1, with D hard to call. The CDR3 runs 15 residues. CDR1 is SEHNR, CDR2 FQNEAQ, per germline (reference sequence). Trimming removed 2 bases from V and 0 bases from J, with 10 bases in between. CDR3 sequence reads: CASSLNLVMNTEAFF. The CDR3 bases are TGTGCCAGCAGCTTAAACCTCGTTATGAACACTGAAGCTTTCTTT.

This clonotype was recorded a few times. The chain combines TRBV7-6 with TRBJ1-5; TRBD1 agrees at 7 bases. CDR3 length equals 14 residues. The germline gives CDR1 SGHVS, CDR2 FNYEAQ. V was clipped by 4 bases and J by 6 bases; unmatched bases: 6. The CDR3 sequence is CASSSRGGSQPQHF. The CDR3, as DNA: TGTGCCAGCAGCTCCAGGGGGGGCAGTCAGCCCCAGCATTTT.

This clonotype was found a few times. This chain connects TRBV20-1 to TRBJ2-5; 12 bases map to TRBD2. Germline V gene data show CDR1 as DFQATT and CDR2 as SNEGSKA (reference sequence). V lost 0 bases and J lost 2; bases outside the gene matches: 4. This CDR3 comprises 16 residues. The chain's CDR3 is CSAREGLAGLQETQYF. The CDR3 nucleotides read TGCAGTGCTAGAGAGGGACTAGCGGGCCTACAAGAGACCCAGTACTTC.

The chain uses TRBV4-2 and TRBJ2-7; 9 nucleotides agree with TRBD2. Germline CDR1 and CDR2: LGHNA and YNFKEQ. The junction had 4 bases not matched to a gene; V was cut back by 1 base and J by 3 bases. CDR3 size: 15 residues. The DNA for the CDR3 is TGTGCCAGCAGCCAAGTACCTAGCGGGAACTACGAGCAGTACTTC. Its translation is CASSQVPSGNYEQYF.

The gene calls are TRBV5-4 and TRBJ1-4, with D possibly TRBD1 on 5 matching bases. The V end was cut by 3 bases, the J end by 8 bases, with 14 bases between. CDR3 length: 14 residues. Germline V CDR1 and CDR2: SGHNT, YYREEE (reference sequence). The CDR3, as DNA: TGTGCCAGCAGCTCTCGGGGGGGATCGGAAAAACTGTTTTTT. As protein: CASSSRGGSEKLFF. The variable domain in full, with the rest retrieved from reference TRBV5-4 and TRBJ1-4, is ETGVTQSPTHLIKTRGQQVTLRCSSQSGHNTVSWYQQALGQGPQFIFQYYREEENGRGNFPPRFSGLQFPNYSSELNVNALELDDSALYLCASSSRGGSEKLFFGSGTQLSVL.

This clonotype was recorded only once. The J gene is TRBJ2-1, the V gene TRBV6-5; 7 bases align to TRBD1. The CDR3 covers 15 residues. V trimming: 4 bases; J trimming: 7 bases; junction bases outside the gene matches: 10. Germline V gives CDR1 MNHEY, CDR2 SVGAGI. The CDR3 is CASSFRGQSPNEQFF. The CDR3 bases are TGTGCCAGCAGTTTTAGGGGGCAGAGCCCAAATGAGCAGTTCTTC.

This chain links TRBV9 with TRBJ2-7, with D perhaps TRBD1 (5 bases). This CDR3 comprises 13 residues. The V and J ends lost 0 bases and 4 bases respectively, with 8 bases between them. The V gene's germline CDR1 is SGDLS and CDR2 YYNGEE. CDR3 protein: CASSVAGQYEQYF. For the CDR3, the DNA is TGTGCCAGCAGCGTAGCAGGGCAGTACGAGCAGTACTTC.

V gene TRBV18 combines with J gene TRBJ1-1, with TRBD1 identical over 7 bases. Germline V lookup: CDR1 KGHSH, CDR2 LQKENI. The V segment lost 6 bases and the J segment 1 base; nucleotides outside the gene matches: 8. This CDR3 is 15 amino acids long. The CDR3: CASSRGVGGNTEAFF. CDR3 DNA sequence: TGTGCCAGCTCCAGGGGGGTAGGAGGGAACACTGAAGCTTTCTTT.

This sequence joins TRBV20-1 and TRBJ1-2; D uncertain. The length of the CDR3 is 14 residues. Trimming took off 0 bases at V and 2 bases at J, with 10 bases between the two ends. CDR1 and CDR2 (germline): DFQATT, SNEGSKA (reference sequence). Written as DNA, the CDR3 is TGCAGTGCTAGAGATTCTGCCAGCAACTATGGCTACACCTTC. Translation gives CSARDSASNYGYTF.

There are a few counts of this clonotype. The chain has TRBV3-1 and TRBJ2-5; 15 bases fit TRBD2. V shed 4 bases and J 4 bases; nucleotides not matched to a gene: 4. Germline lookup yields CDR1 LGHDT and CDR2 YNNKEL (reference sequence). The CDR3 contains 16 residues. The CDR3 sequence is CASSLRTSGRGETQYF. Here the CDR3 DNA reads TGTGCCAGCAGCCTCCGGACTAGCGGGAGGGGAGAGACCCAGTACTTC.

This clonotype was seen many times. In DNA, the CDR3 is TGCGCCAGCAGCTTGGGGTGGTTGGGACTAGCGGGCAATGAGCAGTTCTTC. It codes for CASSLGWLGLAGNEQFF. This chain joins TRBV5-1 and TRBJ2-1; 12 bases fit TRBD2. The CDR3 has 17 amino acids. CDR1 is SGHRS and CDR2 is YFSETQ in the germline V gene. With 0 bases clipped from V and 6 bases from J, the junction kept 7 bases outside the gene matches.

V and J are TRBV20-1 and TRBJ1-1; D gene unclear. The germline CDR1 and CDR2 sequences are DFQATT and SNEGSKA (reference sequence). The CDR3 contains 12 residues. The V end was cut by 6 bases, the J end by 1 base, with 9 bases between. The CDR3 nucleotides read TGCAGTGCCAAATTACGGAACACTGAAGCTTTCTTT. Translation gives CSAKLRNTEAFF.

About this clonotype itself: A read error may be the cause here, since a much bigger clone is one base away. CDR3 region: CASSQVAVFLNYEQYF. In DNA, the CDR3 is TGTGCCAGCAGCCAAGTTGCTGTCTTCCTAAACTACGAGCAGTACTTC. The chain carries TRBV4-2 and TRBJ2-7; D not certain. The V and J ends lost 1 base and 3 bases respectively, with 16 bases between them. Germline V CDR1 and CDR2: LGHNA, YNFKEQ. The CDR3 runs to 16 residues.

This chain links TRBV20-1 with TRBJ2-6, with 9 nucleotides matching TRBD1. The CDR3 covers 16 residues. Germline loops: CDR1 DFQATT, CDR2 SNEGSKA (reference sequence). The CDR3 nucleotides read TGCAGCGACGACAGGGGGAGCTCCTCTGGGGCCAACGTCCTGACTTTC. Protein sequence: CSDDRGSSSGANVLTF.

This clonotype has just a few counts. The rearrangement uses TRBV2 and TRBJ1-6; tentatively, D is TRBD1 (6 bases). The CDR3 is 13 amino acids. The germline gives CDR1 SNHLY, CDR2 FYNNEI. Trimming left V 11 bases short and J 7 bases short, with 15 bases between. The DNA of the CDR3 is TGTGCCCGCACGGGACAAGGCAATTCACCCCTCCACTTT. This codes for CARTGQGNSPLHF.

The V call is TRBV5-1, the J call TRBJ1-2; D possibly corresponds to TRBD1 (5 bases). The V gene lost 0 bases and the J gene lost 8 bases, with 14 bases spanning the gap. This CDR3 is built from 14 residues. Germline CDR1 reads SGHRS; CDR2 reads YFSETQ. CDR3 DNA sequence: TGCGCCAGCAGCTTGGAAGGACAACGGCGAGGCTACACCTTC. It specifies CASSLEGQRRGYTF.

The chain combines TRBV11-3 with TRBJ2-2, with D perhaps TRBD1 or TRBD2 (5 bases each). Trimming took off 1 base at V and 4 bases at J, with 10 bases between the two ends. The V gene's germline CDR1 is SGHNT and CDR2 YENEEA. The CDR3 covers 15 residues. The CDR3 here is CASSLGDGGTGELFF. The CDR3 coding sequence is TGTGCCAGCAGCTTAGGGGACGGAGGCACCGGGGAGCTGTTTTTT. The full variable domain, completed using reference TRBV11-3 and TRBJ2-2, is EAGVVQSPRYKIIEKKQPVAFWCNPISGHNTLYWYLQNLGQGPELLIRYENEEAVDDSQLPKDRFSAERLKGVDSTLKIQPAELGDSAVYLCASSLGDGGTGELFFGEGSRLTVL.